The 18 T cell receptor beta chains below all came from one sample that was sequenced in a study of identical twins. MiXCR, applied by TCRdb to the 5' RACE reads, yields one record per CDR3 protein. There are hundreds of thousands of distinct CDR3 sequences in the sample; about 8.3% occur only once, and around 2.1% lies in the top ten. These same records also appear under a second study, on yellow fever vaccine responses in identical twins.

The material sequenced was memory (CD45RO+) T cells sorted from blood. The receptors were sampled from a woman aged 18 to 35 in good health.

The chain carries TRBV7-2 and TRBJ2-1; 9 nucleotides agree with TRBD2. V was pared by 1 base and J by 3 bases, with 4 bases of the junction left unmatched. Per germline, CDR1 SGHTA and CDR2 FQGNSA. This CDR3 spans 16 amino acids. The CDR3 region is CASSLGTSVFYNEQFF. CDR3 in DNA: TGTGCCAGCAGCTTAGGGACTAGCGTGTTCTACAATGAGCAGTTCTTC.

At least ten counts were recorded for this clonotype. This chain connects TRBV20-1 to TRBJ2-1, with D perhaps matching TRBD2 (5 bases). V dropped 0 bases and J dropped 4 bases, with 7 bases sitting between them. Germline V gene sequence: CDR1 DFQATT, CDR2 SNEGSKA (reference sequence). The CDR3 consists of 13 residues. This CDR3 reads CSARDGRYNEQFF. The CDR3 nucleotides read TGCAGTGCTAGAGATGGGAGATACAATGAGCAGTTCTTC.

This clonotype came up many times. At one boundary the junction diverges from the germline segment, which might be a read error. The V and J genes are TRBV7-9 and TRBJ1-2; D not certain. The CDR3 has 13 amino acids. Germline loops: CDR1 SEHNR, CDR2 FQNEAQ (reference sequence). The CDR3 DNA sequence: TGTGCCAGCAGCTTAGAGGTTAACTCTGGCTACACCTTC. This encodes CASSLEVNSGYTF.

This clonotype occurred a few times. CDR3 sequence reads: CSAGGPSGSYYEQYF. As DNA, the CDR3 is TGCAGCGCAGGGGGCCCTAGCGGGAGCTACTACGAGCAGTACTTC. V gene TRBV20-1 combines with J gene TRBJ2-7; 10 bases line up with TRBD2. Germline CDR1 is DFQATT and CDR2 is SNEGSKA (reference sequence). The CDR3 spans 15 residues.

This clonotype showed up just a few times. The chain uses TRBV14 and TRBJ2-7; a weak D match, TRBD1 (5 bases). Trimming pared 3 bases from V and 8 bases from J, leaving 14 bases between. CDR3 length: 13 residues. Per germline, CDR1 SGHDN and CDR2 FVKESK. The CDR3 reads CASSQLLGAQQYV. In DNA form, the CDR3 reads TGTGCCAGCAGCCAGCTTTTAGGGGCACAGCAGTACGTC.

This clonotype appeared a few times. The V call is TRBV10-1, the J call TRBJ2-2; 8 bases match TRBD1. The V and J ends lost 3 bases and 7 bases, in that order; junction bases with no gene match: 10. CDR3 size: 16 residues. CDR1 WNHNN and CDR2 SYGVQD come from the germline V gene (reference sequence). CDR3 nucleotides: TGCGCCAGCAGTGATTTCGGTCAGGGGGCCATCGGGGAGCTGTTTTTT. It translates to CASSDFGQGAIGELFF.

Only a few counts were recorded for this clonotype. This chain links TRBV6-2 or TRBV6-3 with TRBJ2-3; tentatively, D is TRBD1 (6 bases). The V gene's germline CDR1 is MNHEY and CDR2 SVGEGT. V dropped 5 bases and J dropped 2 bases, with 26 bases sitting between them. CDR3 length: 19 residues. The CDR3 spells CASSPIHPGTLSVTDTQYF. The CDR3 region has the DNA TGTGCCAGCAGTCCGATTCATCCCGGGACACTCTCCGTCACAGATACGCAGTATTTT.

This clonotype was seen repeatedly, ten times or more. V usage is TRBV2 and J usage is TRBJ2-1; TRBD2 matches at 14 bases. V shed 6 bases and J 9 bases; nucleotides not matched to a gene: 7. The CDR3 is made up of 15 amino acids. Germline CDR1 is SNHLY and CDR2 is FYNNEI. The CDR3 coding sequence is TGTGCCAGCAGCACAGGGACTAGCGGGAGTGGTGAGCAGTTCTTC. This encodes CASSTGTSGSGEQFF. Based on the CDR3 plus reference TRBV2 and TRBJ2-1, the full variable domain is EPEVTQTPSHQVTQMGQEVILRCVPISNHLYFYWYRQILGQKVEFLVSFYNNEISEKSEIFDDQFSVERPDGSNFTLKIRSTKLEDSAMYFCASSTGTSGSGEQFFGPGTRLTVL.

This CDR3 is CASSSAGTIYEQYF. DNA of the CDR3: TGCGCCAGCAGCTCGGCGGGGACAATCTACGAGCAGTACTTC. V usage is TRBV5-1 and J usage is TRBJ2-7; D possibly matches TRBD1 or TRBD2 (6 bases each). Trimming left V 3 bases short and J 3 bases short, with 13 bases between. CDR1 is SGHRS, CDR2 YFSETQ, per germline. This CDR3 region has 14 residues.

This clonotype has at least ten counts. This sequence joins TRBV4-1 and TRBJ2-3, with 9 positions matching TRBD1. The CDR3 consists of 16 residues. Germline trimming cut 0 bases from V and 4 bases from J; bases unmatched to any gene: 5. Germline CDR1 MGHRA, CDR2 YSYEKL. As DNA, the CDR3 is TGCGCCAGCAGCCAAGATTGGACAGGGGCTCCAGATACGCAGTATTTT. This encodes CASSQDWTGAPDTQYF.

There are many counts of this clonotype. The CDR3 DNA sequence: TGTGCCATCAGTTCAGGGAACACTGAAGCTTTCTTT. It codes for CAISSGNTEAFF. The V call is TRBV10-3, the J call TRBJ1-1; D unresolved. The CDR3 is 12 residues long. The germline CDR1 and CDR2 sequences are ENHRY and SYGVKD. V lost 5 bases and J 1 base, leaving 5 bases between the germline ends.

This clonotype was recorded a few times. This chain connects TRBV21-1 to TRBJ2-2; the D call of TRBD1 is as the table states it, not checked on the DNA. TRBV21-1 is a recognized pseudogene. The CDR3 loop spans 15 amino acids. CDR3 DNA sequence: TGTGCCAGCAGCAAACAGGCCGGGGGCGCCGGGGAGCTGTTTTTT. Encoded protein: CASSKQAGGAGELFF.

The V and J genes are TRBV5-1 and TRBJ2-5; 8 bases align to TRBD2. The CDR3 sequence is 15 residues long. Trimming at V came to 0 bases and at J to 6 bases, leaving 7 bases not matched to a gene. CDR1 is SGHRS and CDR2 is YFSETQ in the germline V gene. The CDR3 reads CASSLVFGGAQTQYF. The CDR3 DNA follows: TGCGCCAGCAGCTTGGTCTTCGGGGGGGCACAGACCCAGTACTTC.

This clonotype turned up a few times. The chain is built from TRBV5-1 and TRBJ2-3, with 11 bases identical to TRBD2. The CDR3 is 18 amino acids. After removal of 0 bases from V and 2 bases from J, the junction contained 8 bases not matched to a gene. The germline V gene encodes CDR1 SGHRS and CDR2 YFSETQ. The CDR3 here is CASSLGVLAGGITDTQYF. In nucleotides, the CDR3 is TGCGCCAGCAGCTTGGGGGTGCTAGCGGGGGGCATCACAGATACGCAGTATTTT.

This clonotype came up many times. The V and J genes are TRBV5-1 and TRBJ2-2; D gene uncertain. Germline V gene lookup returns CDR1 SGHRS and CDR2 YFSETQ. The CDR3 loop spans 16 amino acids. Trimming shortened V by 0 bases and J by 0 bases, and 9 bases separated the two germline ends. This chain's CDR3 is CASSLGAGTNTGELFF. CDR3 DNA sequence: TGCGCCAGCAGCTTGGGGGCTGGGACGAACACCGGGGAGCTGTTTTTT.

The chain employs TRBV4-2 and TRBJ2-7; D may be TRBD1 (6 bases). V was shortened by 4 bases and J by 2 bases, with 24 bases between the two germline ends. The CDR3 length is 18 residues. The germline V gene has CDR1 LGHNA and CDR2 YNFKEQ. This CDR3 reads CASSRNRANQKGAYEQYF. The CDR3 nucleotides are TGTGCCAGCAGCCGAAACCGGGCGAACCAAAAGGGGGCCTACGAGCAGTACTTC.

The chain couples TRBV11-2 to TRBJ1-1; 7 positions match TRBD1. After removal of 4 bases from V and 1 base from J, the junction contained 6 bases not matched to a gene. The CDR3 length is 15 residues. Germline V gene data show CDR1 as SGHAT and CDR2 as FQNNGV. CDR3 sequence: CASSSGGTANTEAFF. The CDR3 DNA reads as TGTGCCAGCAGCTCCGGAGGGACAGCGAACACTGAAGCTTTCTTT.

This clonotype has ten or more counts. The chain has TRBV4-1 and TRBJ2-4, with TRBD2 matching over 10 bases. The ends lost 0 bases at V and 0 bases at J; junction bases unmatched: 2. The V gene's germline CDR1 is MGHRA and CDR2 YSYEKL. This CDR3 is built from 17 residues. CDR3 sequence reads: CASSQERLAGAKNIQYF. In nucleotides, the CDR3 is TGCGCCAGCAGCCAAGAGAGACTAGCGGGAGCCAAAAACATTCAGTACTTC.